The clone carrying this T cell receptor beta chain has a count of ten or more. As yet, its antigen is unknown. Deletions cut 9 bases from V and 0 bases from J, with 12 bases between. This CDR3 has 14 amino acids. From germline, CDR1 is LNHDA and CDR2 SQIVND (reference sequence). Template material for amplifying TCR beta CDR3 regions consisted of RNA transcripts. First-round RT-PCR with HTBI primers amplified the TCR CDR3 region. TCRdb used MiXCR to reprocess the multiplex PCR reads, holding one entry per CDR3 protein. Among 480,000 or so distinct CDR3 sequences listed, 35% to 50% were seen once. Uncontrolled infections, other autoimmune diseases, pregnancy or lactation led to exclusion of patients. This entry comes from a study of T cells in Graves' hyperthyroidism and ophthalmopathy. Study findings and constraints: Ophthalmopathy, which appeared later, was predicted by the model a median roughly 6.4 months before onset. Most clonotypes expanded in thyroid above 0.001 were likewise present in blood.

The rearrangement links TRBV19 to TRBJ1-3; D unclear. The sample comprised peripheral blood or thyroid tissue (not recorded which). The TCR comes from an adult woman with Graves' disease, either hyperthyroidism or ophthalmopathy (not recorded which). CDR3 region: CASTNLISGNTIYF. CDR3 DNA sequence: TGTGCCAGCACAAATTTGATCTCTGGAAACACCATATATTTT.